This T cell receptor (beta chain) was recorded in a study of OX40 agonist ivuxolimab in advanced cancers. Looking at the study overall: Every patient in dose escalation had hepatocellular carcinoma, melanoma, renal cell or head and neck cancer.

This CDR3 spans 14 amino acids. V lost 4 bases, J lost 7 bases, and 5 bases stayed unmatched. The germline V gene encodes CDR1 LNHDA and CDR2 SQIVND (reference sequence). Blood got drawn at baseline, again on cycle 4 day 1, and then on cycle 7 day 1. Assay: immunoSEQ multiplex PCR; the TCRdb copy retains only in-frame clones and omits some. The profile shows fewer than 100,000 clones, just over 90% of them singletons. The V gene is TRBV19, the J gene TRBJ2-3; 10 bases map to TRBD2. The receptor was derived from an adult with an advanced solid tumor such as melanoma, head and neck, liver or kidney cancer. The source was CD4+ or CD8+ T cells sorted from blood, collected in a trial of the OX40 agonist ivuxolimab. CDR3 loop: CASSNLAGVNTQYF. The CDR3 DNA reads TGTGCCAGTAGTAACCTAGCGGGAGTAAATACGCAGTATTTT.